This T cell receptor beta chain was sequenced during a study of T cells in Graves' hyperthyroidism and ophthalmopathy. Study-wide context: The blood sample was taken at first diagnosis, before treatment began.

This clonotype was observed a handful of times. The antigen is unknown. Template material for amplifying TCR beta CDR3 regions consisted of RNA transcripts. Using the HTBI primer set, a first-round RT-PCR was run on the TCR CDR3. MiXCR, applied by TCRdb to the multiplex PCR reads, yields one record per CDR3 protein. The sample shows about 500,000 distinct CDR3 sequences, about 16% of them seen only once. Study-level points and caveats: Ophthalmopathy, as predicted by the model, came a median around 6 months after the prediction. Appearing also in blood were most of the thyroid clonotypes expanded above 0.001.

The source material was blood. This receptor was taken from a woman in her 30s with Graves' ophthalmopathy.

CDR3 in amino acids: CAISGPGGTGNSPLHF. The CDR3 DNA reads TGTGCCATCAGTGGCCCAGGGGGCACGGGTAATTCACCCCTCCACTTT. The V and J genes are TRBV10-3 and TRBJ1-6; 8 nucleotides line up with TRBD1. The ends lost 4 bases at V and 6 bases at J; junction bases unmatched: 8. Germline CDR1 reads ENHRY; CDR2 reads SYGVKD. CDR3 size: 16 residues.